Listed here are 29 T cell receptor beta chains from one sample, sequenced in a study of T-cell reconstitution after alpha-beta-depleted transplantation in children. Unique molecular identifiers were incorporated into the prepared TCRbeta library. TCRdb itself ran the PCR reads through MiXCR, one entry per CDR3 protein. The table shows about 640,000 distinct CDR3 sequences, with roughly 17% occurring only once. Material: PBMCs from the stem cell graft donor, obtained from the stem cell graft. The receptor source for this set is a human donor who donated a stem cell graft to a child with acute myeloid leukemia.

This clonotype was found many times. CDR3 amino acids: CAWLSAYSYEQYF. The DNA of the CDR3 is TGTGCCTGGTTGTCCGCGTACTCCTACGAGCAGTACTTC. The V call is TRBV30, the J call TRBJ2-7; no clear D. The V gene lost 5 bases and the J gene lost 0 bases, with 11 bases spanning the gap. The CDR3 has 13 residues. The germline V gene encodes CDR1 GTSNPN and CDR2 SVGIG (reference sequence).

The chain couples TRBV4-3 to TRBJ1-2; tentative D call: TRBD1 (5 bases). V was shortened by 0 bases and J by 7 bases, with 18 bases between the two germline ends. The CDR3 extends over 16 amino acids. Germline loops: CDR1 LGHNA, CDR2 YSLEER. Here the CDR3 reads CASSQDEGPRRFGYTF. CDR3 in DNA: TGCGCCAGCAGCCAAGACGAGGGGCCACGGAGGTTTGGCTACACCTTC.

About this clonotype: In this CDR3 the conserved last residue, phenylalanine or tryptophan, is missing, so a read error is likely. The chain uses TRBV29-1 and TRBJ2-3; D may be TRBD2 (5 bases). This CDR3 comprises 10 residues. The germline V gene has CDR1 SQVTM and CDR2 ANQGSEA. CDR3 loop: CSASTDTQYY. The CDR3 DNA follows: TGCAGCGCTAGCACTGATACGCAGTATTAT.

Comments on this clonotype: Just one base apart from a much larger clone, this may be a read error. The chain recombines TRBV20-1 with TRBJ2-1; a possible D gene is TRBD1 (6 bases). From germline, CDR1 is DFQATT and CDR2 SNEGSKA (reference sequence). The CDR3 covers 13 residues. The CDR3 region is CSARQGYYNKQFF. For the CDR3, the DNA is TGCAGTGCTAGACAGGGGTATTACAATAAGCAGTTCTTC.

This chain connects TRBV5-1 to TRBJ2-3; 10 bases line up with TRBD2. The CDR3 sequence is 16 residues long. CDR1 SGHRS and CDR2 YFSETQ come from the germline V gene. With 3 bases clipped from V and 4 bases from J, the junction kept 8 bases outside the gene matches. CDR3 in DNA: TGCGCCAGCAGCTACCCCGGGACTAGCGCTCCAGATACGCAGTATTTT. Its translation is CASSYPGTSAPDTQYF. Looking up the rest from reference TRBV5-1 and TRBJ2-3 gives the full variable domain: KAGVTQTPRYLIKTRGQQVTLSCSPISGHRSVSWYQQTPGQGLQFLFEYFSETQRNKGNFPGRFSGRQFSNSRSEMNVSTLELGDSALYLCASSYPGTSAPDTQYFGPGTRLTVL.

This clonotype was observed many times. The CDR3 region is CASSHLDGPYEQYV. CDR3 bases: TGTGCCAGCAGTCATCTTGACGGGCCCTACGAGCAGTACGTC. The V call is TRBV28, the J call TRBJ2-7, with unresolved D. The CDR3 extends over 14 amino acids. Trimming removed 5 bases from V and 2 bases from J, with 13 bases in between. Germline assignment: CDR1 MDHEN and CDR2 SYDVKM.

This clonotype appeared many times. The V and J genes are TRBV20-1 and TRBJ1-6; D gene uncertain. CDR1 is DFQATT and CDR2 is SNEGSKA in the germline V gene (reference sequence). This CDR3 is 14 amino acids long. CDR3 in amino acids: CSAPEDAGNSPLHF. The DNA of the CDR3 is TGCAGCGCCCCTGAGGACGCCGGAAATTCACCCCTCCACTTT.

This clonotype was counted at least ten times. CDR3 loop: CASSLSQLDRYEQYV. The DNA for the CDR3 is TGTGCCAGCAGTTTATCACAGCTGGACCGCTACGAGCAGTACGTC. The chain is built from TRBV28 and TRBJ2-7; D is unclear. Germline CDR1 and CDR2: MDHEN and SYDVKM. V lost 1 base, J lost 3 bases, and 13 bases lay in between. This CDR3 contains 15 residues.

The CDR3 spells CASSKDYTGELFF. In DNA form, the CDR3 reads TGTGCCAGCAGCAAAGACTACACCGGGGAGCTGTTTTTT. The V call is TRBV7-2, the J call TRBJ2-2; no clear D. Deletions cut 5 bases from V and 3 bases from J, with 7 bases between. CDR3 size: 13 residues. Germline V CDR1 and CDR2: SGHTA, FQGNSA.

In regard to this clonotype: A much larger clone sits a single nucleotide away, making a read error possible. V usage is TRBV20-1 and J usage is TRBJ2-1, with 9 bases aligning to TRBD1. The junction had 9 bases not matched to a gene; V was cut back by 0 bases and J by 6 bases. CDR1 is DFQATT, CDR2 SNEGSKA, per germline (reference sequence). This CDR3 has 16 residues. The CDR3 is CSAREPGQGAVNEQFF. CDR3 nucleotides: TGCAGTGCTAGAGAACCGGGACAGGGAGCCGTCAATGAGCAGTTCTTC.

CDR3 residues: CASSPRGRPGLFF. The CDR3 nucleotides read TGTGCCAGCAGCCCAAGAGGAAGGCCAGGACTGTTTTTT. The chain joins TRBV7-8 to TRBJ1-4, with no clear D. Germline V CDR1 and CDR2: SGHVS, FQNEAQ. CDR3 length: 13 residues. Trimming cost V 5 bases and J 13 bases, with 17 bases left between them.

Ten or more counts support this clonotype. CDR3 DNA sequence: TGTGCCAGCAGCTCCTGGAGGGGCTACGAGCAGTACTTC. It yields the protein CASSSWRGYEQYF. The chain carries TRBV7-2 and TRBJ2-7; a possible D gene is TRBD2 (6 bases). CDR1 and CDR2 from the germline V gene are SGHTA and FQGNSA. The CDR3 totals 13 residues. Trimming stripped 4 bases from V and 3 bases from J, with 10 bases between.

The rearrangement joins TRBV7-3 to TRBJ2-2; D possibly corresponds to TRBD2 (5 bases). Germline CDR1 is SGHTA and CDR2 is FQGTGA. The CDR3 loop spans 14 amino acids. Trimming cost V 5 bases and J 6 bases, with 13 bases left between them. In nucleotides, the CDR3 is TGTGCCAGCAGCCCGGTAGAGGGAGCCGGGGAGCTGTTTTTT. This encodes CASSPVEGAGELFF.

The chain is built from TRBV29-1 and TRBJ2-2; D is uncertain. Looked up from germline, CDR1 is SQVTM and CDR2 is ANQGSEA. This CDR3 has 13 residues. Trimming took off 4 bases at V and 1 base at J, with 7 bases between the two ends. The DNA for the CDR3 is TGCAGCGTTGTCTCAGGGAACACCGGGGAGCTGTTTTTT. Translation: CSVVSGNTGELFF.

This chain links TRBV6-1 with TRBJ2-1, with D possibly matching TRBD1 (5 bases). Germline values: CDR1 MNHNS, CDR2 SASEGT. Trimming left V 5 bases short and J 0 bases short, with 14 bases between. The CDR3 is made up of 16 amino acids. The CDR3 reads CASSRRGQSSYNEQFF. The CDR3 DNA sequence: TGTGCCAGCAGTCGAAGAGGACAAAGCTCCTACAATGAGCAGTTCTTC.

This clonotype was observed many times. The rearrangement links TRBV12-3 or TRBV12-4 to TRBJ1-2, with TRBD1 as a possible D gene (5 bases). This CDR3 contains 14 residues. V lost 0 bases, J lost 3 bases, and 8 bases lay in between. Here the CDR3 DNA reads TGTGCCAGCAGTTTAGCCGACAGTTACTATGGCTACACCTTC. Its protein product is CASSLADSYYGYTF.

In this sample, this clonotype turned up a few times. This chain links TRBV7-9 with TRBJ2-5; D is uncertain. The germline gives CDR1 SEHNR, CDR2 FQNEAQ (reference sequence). CDR3 length equals 14 residues. V was shortened by 2 bases and J by 1 base, with 8 bases between the two germline ends. This CDR3 reads CASSLKGTQETQYF. Here the CDR3 DNA reads TGTGCCAGCAGCTTAAAGGGAACCCAAGAGACCCAGTACTTC.

Notes on this clonotype: At one boundary the junction diverges from the germline segment, which might be a read error. The V and J genes are TRBV7-1 and TRBJ2-1; TRBD2 matches at 10 bases. TRBV7-1 is identified as an open reading frame with a role that is uncertain. The CDR3 totals 18 residues. The CDR3 region is CASRVWSGGVESYNEPFF. For the CDR3, the DNA is TGTGCCAGCAGGGTATGGAGCGGGGGGGTGGAATCCTACAATGAGCCGTTCTTC.

This clonotype has a count of ten or more. The chain recombines TRBV20-1 with TRBJ2-5, with a weak D call TRBD2 (5 bases). CDR1 and CDR2 (germline): DFQATT, SNEGSKA (reference sequence). This CDR3 is 14 amino acids long. V lost 6 bases to trimming and J lost 2 bases, with 16 bases between them. Here the CDR3 DNA reads TGCAGTGCATTGCTCACCGGCGGGCAAGAGACCCAGTACTTC. This sequence encodes CSALLTGGQETQYF.

This clonotype has a count of ten or more. The V gene is TRBV4-2, the J gene TRBJ2-1; 7 positions match TRBD2. The V and J ends lost 1 base and 2 bases, in that order; junction bases with no gene match: 5. Germline CDR1 LGHNA, CDR2 YNFKEQ. The CDR3 loop spans 16 amino acids. CDR3 nucleotides: TGTGCCAGCAGCCAAGTTCCAGCGGGGCCCTACAATGAGCAGTTCTTC. Protein: CASSQVPAGPYNEQFF.

There are many counts of this clonotype. This sequence joins TRBV7-9 and TRBJ1-2; TRBD1 aligns across 7 bases. CDR1 and CDR2 (germline): SEHNR, FQNEAQ (reference sequence). This CDR3 region has 14 residues. The junction had 5 bases not matched to a gene; V was cut back by 5 bases and J by 2 bases. The CDR3 DNA reads as TGTGCCAGCAGCCTCGGGACAGTAAACTATGGCTACACCTTC. It translates to CASSLGTVNYGYTF.

The V gene is TRBV6-5, the J gene TRBJ2-7; the D gene could be TRBD1 or TRBD2 (5 bases each). Germline V gene data show CDR1 as MNHEY and CDR2 as SVGAGI. This CDR3 has 16 residues. The V end was cut by 7 bases, the J end by 0 bases, with 19 bases between. The CDR3 DNA is TGTGCCAGCACCGAGACCGGGACGGGGAGCTCCTACGAGCAGTACTTC. It codes for CASTETGTGSSYEQYF.

A note on this clonotype: The conserved phenylalanine or tryptophan is not found at the CDR3 terminus, so this likely reflects a read error. V usage is TRBV11-2 and J usage is TRBJ2-3, with D unresolved. Germline CDR1 and CDR2: SGHAT and FQNNGV. V was pared by 0 bases and J by 0 bases, with 10 bases between. This CDR3 has 16 amino acids. As DNA, the CDR3 is TGTGCCAGCAGCTTAGATCTAGGCGGTAGCACAGATACGCAGTATTAT. It specifies CASSLDLGGSTDTQYY.

This clonotype was observed a few times. J is TRBJ2-7 and V is TRBV18; 7 bases fit TRBD2. J lost 6 bases, V lost 5 bases, and 4 bases had no gene match. The germline V gene has CDR1 KGHSH and CDR2 LQKENI. The CDR3 spans 12 residues. This chain's CDR3 is CASSVWEGEQYF. CDR3 sequence (DNA): TGTGCCAGCTCAGTCTGGGAGGGCGAGCAGTACTTC.

V gene TRBV20-1 combines with J gene TRBJ2-3; possible D gene TRBD2, 5 bases. The CDR3 loop spans 15 amino acids. Germline values: CDR1 DFQATT, CDR2 SNEGSKA (reference sequence). Trimming cost V 6 bases and J 1 base, with 17 bases left between them. CDR3 coding DNA: TGCAGTGCACGGATAGCGTCACCTGGCACAGATACGCAGTATTTT. Amino acids: CSARIASPGTDTQYF.

In regard to this clonotype: A read error may explain this, as a much larger clone is one base away. This chain connects TRBV5-1 to TRBJ2-3; D is unclear. CDR1 is SGHRS, CDR2 YFSETQ, per germline. The CDR3 sequence is 15 residues long. The DNA of the CDR3 is TGCCCCAGCGCATCAGGACGACGGGGCACAGATACGCAGTATTTT. Translating gives CPSASGRRGTDTQYF.

The chain joins TRBV11-1 to TRBJ2-7, with D perhaps TRBD1 (6 bases). V lost 0 bases, J lost 5 bases, and 11 bases lay in between. Germline CDR1 is SGHAT and CDR2 is FQDESV (reference sequence). The CDR3 extends over 14 amino acids. DNA of the CDR3: TGTGCCAGCAGCTTAGCGGGGGCCCCACACGAGCAGTACTTC. Protein product: CASSLAGAPHEQYF. The complete variable domain, with remaining parts taken from reference TRBV11-1 and TRBJ2-7, reads EAEVAQSPRYKITEKSQAVAFWCDPISGHATLYWYRQILGQGPELLVQFQDESVVDDSQLPKDRFSAERLKGVDSTLKIQPAELGDSAMYLCASSLAGAPHEQYFGPGTRLTVT.

The sample holds many counts of this clonotype. The rearrangement joins TRBV20-1 to TRBJ1-2; TRBD1 aligns across 7 bases. From germline, CDR1 is DFQATT and CDR2 SNEGSKA (reference sequence). The V segment lost 5 bases and the J segment 4 bases; nucleotides outside the gene matches: 10. The CDR3 is 14 residues long. The chain's CDR3 is CSAVRQGRPYGYTF. DNA for the CDR3: TGCAGTGCTGTACGACAGGGCCGCCCCTATGGCTACACCTTC.

This chain links TRBV30 with TRBJ1-1; D not resolved. Germline CDR1 reads GTSNPN; CDR2 reads SVGIG (reference sequence). This CDR3 is built from 13 residues. Between the trimmed V and J ends, which lost 2 bases and 1 base, there was a span of 8 bases. The CDR3 coding sequence is TGTGCCTGGAGTTCCACAGCGAACACTGAAGCTTTCTTT. This gives the protein CAWSSTANTEAFF.